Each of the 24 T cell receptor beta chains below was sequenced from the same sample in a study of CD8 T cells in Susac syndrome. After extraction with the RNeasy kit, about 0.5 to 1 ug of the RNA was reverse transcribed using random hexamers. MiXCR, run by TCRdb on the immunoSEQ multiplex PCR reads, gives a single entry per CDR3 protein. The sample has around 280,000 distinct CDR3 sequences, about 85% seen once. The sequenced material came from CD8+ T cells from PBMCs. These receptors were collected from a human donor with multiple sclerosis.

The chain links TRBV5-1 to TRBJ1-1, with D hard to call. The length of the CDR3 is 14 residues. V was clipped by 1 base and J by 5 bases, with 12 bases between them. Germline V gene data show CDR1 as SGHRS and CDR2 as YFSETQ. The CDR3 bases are TGCGCCAGCAGCTTGAAGGAACTGGGGACTGAAGCTTTCTTT. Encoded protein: CASSLKELGTEAFF. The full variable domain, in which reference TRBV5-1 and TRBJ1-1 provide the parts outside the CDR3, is KAGVTQTPRYLIKTRGQQVTLSCSPISGHRSVSWYQQTPGQGLQFLFEYFSETQRNKGNFPGRFSGRQFSNSRSEMNVSTLELGDSALYLCASSLKELGTEAFFGQGTRLTVV.

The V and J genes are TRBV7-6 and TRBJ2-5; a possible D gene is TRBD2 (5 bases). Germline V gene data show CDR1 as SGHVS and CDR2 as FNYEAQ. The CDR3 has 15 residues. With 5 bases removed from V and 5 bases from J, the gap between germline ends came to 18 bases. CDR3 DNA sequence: TGTGCCAGCAGCCCCTCCCCGGCGTCGGGGGAGACCCAGTACTTC. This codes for CASSPSPASGETQYF.

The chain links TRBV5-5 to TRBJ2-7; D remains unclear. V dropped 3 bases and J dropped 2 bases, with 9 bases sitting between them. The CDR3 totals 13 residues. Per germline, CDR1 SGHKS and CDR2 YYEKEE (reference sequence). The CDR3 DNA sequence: TGTGCCAGCAGCTCCCCCCAACCCTACGAGCAGTACTTC. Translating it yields CASSSPQPYEQYF. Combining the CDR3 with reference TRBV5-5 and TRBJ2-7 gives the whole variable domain DAGVTQSPTHLIKTRGQQVTLRCSPISGHKSVSWYQQVLGQGPQFIFQYYEKEERGRGNFPDRFSARQFPNYSSELNVNALLLGDSALYLCASSSPQPYEQYFGPGTRLTVT.

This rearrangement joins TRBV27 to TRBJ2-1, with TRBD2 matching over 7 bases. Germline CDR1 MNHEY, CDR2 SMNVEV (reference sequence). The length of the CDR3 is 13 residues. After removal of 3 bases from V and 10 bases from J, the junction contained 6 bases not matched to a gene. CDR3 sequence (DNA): TGTGCCAGCAGTTTCTCCGGGACTAACGAGCAGTTCTTC. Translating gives CASSFSGTNEQFF.

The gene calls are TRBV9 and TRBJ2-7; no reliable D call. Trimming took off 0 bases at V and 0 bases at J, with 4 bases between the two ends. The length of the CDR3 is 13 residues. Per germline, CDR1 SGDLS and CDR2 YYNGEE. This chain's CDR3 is CASSVDGSYEQYF. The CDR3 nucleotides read TGTGCCAGCAGCGTAGACGGCTCCTACGAGCAGTACTTC.

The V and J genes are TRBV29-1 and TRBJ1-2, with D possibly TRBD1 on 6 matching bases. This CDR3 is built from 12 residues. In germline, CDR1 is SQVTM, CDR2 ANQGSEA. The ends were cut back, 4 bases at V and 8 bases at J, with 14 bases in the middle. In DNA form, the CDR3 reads TGCAGCGTTGGTACAGGGAGGCTGGGCTACACCTTC. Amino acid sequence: CSVGTGRLGYTF.

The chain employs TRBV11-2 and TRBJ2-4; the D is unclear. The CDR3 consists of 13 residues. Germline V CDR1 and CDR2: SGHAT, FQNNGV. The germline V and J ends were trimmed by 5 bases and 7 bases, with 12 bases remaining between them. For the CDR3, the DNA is TGTGCCAGCAGCCGCTACAGTGCGAACATTCAGTACTTC. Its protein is CASSRYSANIQYF.

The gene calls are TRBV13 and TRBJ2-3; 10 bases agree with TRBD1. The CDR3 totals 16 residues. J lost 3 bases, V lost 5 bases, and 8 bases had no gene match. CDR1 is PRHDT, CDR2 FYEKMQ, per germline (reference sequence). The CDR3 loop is CASSRAGTGVTDTQYF. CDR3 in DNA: TGTGCCAGCAGCCGAGCGGGGACAGGGGTAACAGATACGCAGTATTTT.

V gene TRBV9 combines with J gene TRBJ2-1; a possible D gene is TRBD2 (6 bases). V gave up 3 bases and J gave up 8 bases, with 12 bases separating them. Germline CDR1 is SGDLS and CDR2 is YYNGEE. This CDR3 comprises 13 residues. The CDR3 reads CASSEGTSYEQFF. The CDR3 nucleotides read TGTGCCAGCAGCGAGGGAACTAGCTATGAGCAGTTCTTC.

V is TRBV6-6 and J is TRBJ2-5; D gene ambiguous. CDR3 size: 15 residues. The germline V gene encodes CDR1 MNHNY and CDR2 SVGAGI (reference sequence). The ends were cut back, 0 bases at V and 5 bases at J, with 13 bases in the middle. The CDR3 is CASSYSARAPETQYF. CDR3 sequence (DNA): TGTGCCAGCAGTTACTCAGCCCGGGCGCCGGAGACCCAGTACTTC.

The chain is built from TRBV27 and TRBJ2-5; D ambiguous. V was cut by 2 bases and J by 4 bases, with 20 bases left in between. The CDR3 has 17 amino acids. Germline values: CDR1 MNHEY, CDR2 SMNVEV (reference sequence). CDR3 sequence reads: CASSLTVASYLGETQYF. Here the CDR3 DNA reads TGTGCCAGCAGTTTAACGGTAGCCTCCTACTTGGGAGAGACCCAGTACTTC.

The CDR3 DNA reads as TGTGCCAGCAAGGGACTAGCGGGGGAGGGTAATGAGCAGTTCTTC. Translated, it gives CASKGLAGEGNEQFF. V is TRBV9 and J is TRBJ2-1, with 14 bases fitting TRBD2. CDR3 length equals 15 residues. V was pared by 6 bases and J by 7 bases, with 6 bases of the junction left unmatched. CDR1 and CDR2 from the germline V gene are SGDLS and YYNGEE.

The CDR3 nucleotides read TGTGCCAGCAGTTACCGGGCAGGGGATGGCTACACCTTC. Protein: CASSYRAGDGYTF. The J gene is TRBJ1-2, the V gene TRBV27, with a tentative D call TRBD1 (6 bases). The CDR3 length is 13 residues. The ends were cut back, 4 bases at V and 6 bases at J, with 12 bases in the middle. Per germline, CDR1 MNHEY and CDR2 SMNVEV (reference sequence).

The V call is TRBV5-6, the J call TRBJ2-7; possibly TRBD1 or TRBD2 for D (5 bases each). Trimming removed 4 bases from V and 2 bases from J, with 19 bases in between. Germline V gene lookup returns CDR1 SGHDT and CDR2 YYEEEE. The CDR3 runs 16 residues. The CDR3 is CASSGARADPPYEQYF. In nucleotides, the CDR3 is TGTGCCAGCAGCGGGGCTCGAGCGGACCCGCCCTACGAGCAGTACTTC.

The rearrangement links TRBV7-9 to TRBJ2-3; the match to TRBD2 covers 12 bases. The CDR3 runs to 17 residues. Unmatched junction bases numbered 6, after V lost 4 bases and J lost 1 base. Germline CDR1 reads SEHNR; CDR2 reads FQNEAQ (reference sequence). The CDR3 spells CASSSHRLAGGTDTQYF. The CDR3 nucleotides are TGTGCCAGCAGCTCCCATCGACTAGCGGGAGGCACAGATACGCAGTATTTT.

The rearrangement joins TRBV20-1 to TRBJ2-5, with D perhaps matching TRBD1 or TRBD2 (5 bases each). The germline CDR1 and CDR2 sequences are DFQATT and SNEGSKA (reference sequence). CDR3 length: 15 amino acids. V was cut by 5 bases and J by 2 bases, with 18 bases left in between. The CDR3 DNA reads TGCAGTGCTGACCACGGTGGGACCGCTCAAGAGACCCAGTACTTC. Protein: CSADHGGTAQETQYF.

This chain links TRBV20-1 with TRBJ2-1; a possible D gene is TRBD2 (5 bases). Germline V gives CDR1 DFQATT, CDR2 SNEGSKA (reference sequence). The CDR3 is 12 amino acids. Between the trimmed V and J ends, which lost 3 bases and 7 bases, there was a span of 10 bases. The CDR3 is CSARFRGNEQFF. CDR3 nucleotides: TGCAGTGCTAGGTTTCGGGGTAATGAGCAGTTCTTC.

In DNA, the CDR3 is TGTGCCAGCAGCCTAGGGGTGGCTGAAGCTTTCTTT. Its translation: CASSLGVAEAFF. This sequence joins TRBV7-9 and TRBJ1-1, with D possibly TRBD1 on 5 matching bases. This CDR3 contains 12 residues. V dropped 5 bases and J dropped 6 bases, with 10 bases sitting between them. In germline, CDR1 is SEHNR, CDR2 FQNEAQ (reference sequence).

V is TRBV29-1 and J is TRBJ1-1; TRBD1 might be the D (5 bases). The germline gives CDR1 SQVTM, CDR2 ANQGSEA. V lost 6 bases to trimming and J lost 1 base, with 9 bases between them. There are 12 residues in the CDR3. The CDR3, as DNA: TGCAGCGTAGTAGACAGGAACACTGAAGCTTTCTTT. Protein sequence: CSVVDRNTEAFF.

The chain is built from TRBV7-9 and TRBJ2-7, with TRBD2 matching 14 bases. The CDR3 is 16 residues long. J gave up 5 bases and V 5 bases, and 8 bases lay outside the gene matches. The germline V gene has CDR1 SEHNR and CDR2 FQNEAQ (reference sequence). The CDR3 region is CASSPAGTSGSHEQYF. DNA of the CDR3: TGTGCCAGCAGCCCGGCCGGGACTAGCGGGAGCCACGAGCAGTACTTC.

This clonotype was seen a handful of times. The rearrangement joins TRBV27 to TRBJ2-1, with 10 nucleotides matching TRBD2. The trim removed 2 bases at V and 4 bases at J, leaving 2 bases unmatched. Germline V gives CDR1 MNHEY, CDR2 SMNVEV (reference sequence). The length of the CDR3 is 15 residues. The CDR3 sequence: CASSLGLAEYNEQFF. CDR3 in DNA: TGTGCCAGCAGTTTAGGACTAGCGGAGTACAATGAGCAGTTCTTC.

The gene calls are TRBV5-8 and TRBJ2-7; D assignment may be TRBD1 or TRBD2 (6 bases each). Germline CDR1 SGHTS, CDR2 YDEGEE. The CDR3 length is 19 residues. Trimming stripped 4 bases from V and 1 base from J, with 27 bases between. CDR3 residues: CASSPGSGGQAVYSYEQYF. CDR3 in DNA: TGTGCCAGCAGCCCGGGCTCTGGGGGGCAGGCGGTCTATTCCTACGAGCAGTACTTC.

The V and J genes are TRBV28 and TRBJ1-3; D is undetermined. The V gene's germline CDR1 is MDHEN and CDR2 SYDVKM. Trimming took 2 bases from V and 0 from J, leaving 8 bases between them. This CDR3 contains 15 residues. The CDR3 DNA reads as TGTGCCAGCAGTTTAGGACCGGACTCTGGAAACACCATATATTTT. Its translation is CASSLGPDSGNTIYF.

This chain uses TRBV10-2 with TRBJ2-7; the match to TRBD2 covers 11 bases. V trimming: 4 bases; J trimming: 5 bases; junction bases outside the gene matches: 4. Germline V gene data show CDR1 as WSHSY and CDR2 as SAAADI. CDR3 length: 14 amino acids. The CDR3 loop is CASSVTSGAHEQYF. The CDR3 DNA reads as TGCGCCAGCAGTGTGACTAGCGGGGCCCACGAGCAGTACTTC.